The 15 T cell receptor beta chains given below trace back to one sample, sequenced in a study of human T cells and chemical hapten exposure. Time point of the sample: patch test 2, 6 weeks after DPC sensitization. Treatment of the sample: therapeutic diphenylcyclopropenone sensitization with weekly scalp DPC. Extraction of total RNA was performed on unfractionated whole blood. Each CDR3 protein gets one entry after TCRdb re-called the RACE reads with MiXCR. The data contain 35,000 to 55,000 distinct CDR3 sequences, around a tenth of them singletons. The source was whole blood, collected in connection with sensitization to the hapten diphenylcyclopropenone (DPC). The receptors originated from a woman aged 25 to 39 with alopecia areata. Some clones in this sample may be carry-over from other donors' samples.

The V and J genes are TRBV7-2 and TRBJ2-5, with D perhaps TRBD1 (5 bases). The V gene lost 3 bases and the J gene lost 5 bases, with 22 bases spanning the gap. The germline CDR1 and CDR2 sequences are SGHTA and FQGNSA. The CDR3 contains 17 residues. The CDR3 nucleotides are TGTGCCAGCAGCTTGCCCCATAATCAGGGATACGGGGAGACCCAGTACTTC. Translated: CASSLPHNQGYGETQYF.

The chain couples TRBV6-2 or TRBV6-3 to TRBJ2-3, with no clear D. Per germline, CDR1 MNHEY and CDR2 SVGEGT. Trimming pared 7 bases from V and 3 bases from J, leaving 8 bases between. This CDR3 has 12 residues. As DNA, the CDR3 is TGTGCCAGCACGGGCGGAACAGATACGCAGTATTTT. Protein: CASTGGTDTQYF.

This clonotype has at least ten counts. This chain links TRBV11-2 with TRBJ1-5; the match to TRBD1 covers 7 bases. The CDR3 has 15 amino acids. The junction had 6 bases not matched to a gene; V was cut back by 4 bases and J by 3 bases. Per germline, CDR1 SGHAT and CDR2 FQNNGV. CDR3 residues: CASSSDGTANQPQHF. For the CDR3, the DNA is TGTGCCAGCAGCTCCGACGGGACAGCCAATCAGCCCCAGCATTTT.

In this sample, this clonotype turned up many times. This chain links TRBV7-2 with TRBJ1-6, with TRBD1 matching over 11 bases. The CDR3 has 15 residues. CDR1 and CDR2 (germline): SGHTA, FQGNSA. J was trimmed by 14 bases and V by 2 bases; bases with no gene match: 8. The CDR3 sequence: CASSLWGQGVAALHF. In nucleotides, the CDR3 is TGTGCCAGCAGCTTATGGGGACAGGGGGTGGCGGCCCTCCACTTT.

This clonotype has more than one count but fewer than ten. The chain has TRBV6-2 or TRBV6-3 and TRBJ2-1, with 8 bases that match TRBD1. After removal of 5 bases from V and 2 bases from J, the junction contained 5 bases not matched to a gene. The CDR3 consists of 15 residues. Germline lookup yields CDR1 MNHEY and CDR2 SVGEGT. The CDR3 spells CASSDYRGTYNEQFF. The CDR3 DNA is TGTGCCAGCAGTGACTACAGGGGGACCTACAATGAGCAGTTCTTC.

The rearrangement uses TRBV6-2 or TRBV6-3 and TRBJ2-3; 10 nucleotides match TRBD2. This CDR3 region has 16 residues. With 0 bases clipped from V and 6 bases from J, the junction kept 6 bases outside the gene matches. Looked up from germline, CDR1 is MNHEY and CDR2 is SVGEGT. CDR3 nucleotides: TGTGCCAGCAGTTACTCAGCGGGGGGGCCCACGGATACGCAGTATTTT. Residues: CASSYSAGGPTDTQYF.

This clonotype was seen ten or more times. This sequence joins TRBV29-1 and TRBJ2-2; tentative D call: TRBD1 (6 bases). This CDR3 has 12 amino acids. Germline assignment: CDR1 SQVTM and CDR2 ANQGSEA. The V and J ends lost 6 bases and 1 base respectively, with 6 bases between them. Written as DNA, the CDR3 is TGCAGCGTGGGACAGAACACCGGGGAGCTGTTTTTT. It specifies CSVGQNTGELFF.

This chain joins TRBV7-2 and TRBJ2-7; D might be TRBD1 or TRBD2, each matching 6 bases. V lost 1 base to trimming and J lost 6 bases, with 10 bases between them. The CDR3 spans 13 residues. Germline loops: CDR1 SGHTA, CDR2 FQGNSA. CDR3 in DNA: TGTGCCAGCAGCTTAGGAGGGGGGTCCGAGCAGTACTTC. Its protein product is CASSLGGGSEQYF.

The chain joins TRBV30 to TRBJ1-4; D perhaps matches TRBD1 (5 bases). V lost 0 bases, J lost 5 bases, and 10 bases lay in between. Germline CDR1 GTSNPN, CDR2 SVGIG (reference sequence). This CDR3 has 14 residues. In DNA form, the CDR3 reads TGTGCCTGGAGTGTAGAGTCAGGGAATGAAAAACTGTTTTTT. Protein sequence: CAWSVESGNEKLFF. Combining the CDR3 with reference TRBV30 and TRBJ1-4 gives the whole variable domain SQTIHQWPATLVQPVGSPLSLECTVEGTSNPNLYWYRQAAGRGLQLLFYSVGIGQISSEVPQNLSASRPQDRQFILSSKKLLLSDSGFYLCAWSVESGNEKLFFGSGTQLSVL.

This clonotype has just a few counts. The rearrangement links TRBV28 to TRBJ1-2; D is possibly TRBD1 (5 bases). V was cut by 1 base and J by 2 bases, with 11 bases left in between. The CDR3 covers 15 residues. Germline-derived CDR1 and CDR2 are MDHEN and SYDVKM. CDR3 nucleotide sequence: TGTGCCAGCAGTTTATCCCCGGGACTGAACTATGGCTACACCTTC. It is translated as CASSLSPGLNYGYTF.

This chain links TRBV7-6 with TRBJ2-2; the D gene is possibly TRBD2 (6 bases). Germline V gene sequence: CDR1 SGHVS, CDR2 FNYEAQ. Trimming cost V 2 bases and J 2 bases, with 12 bases left between them. The CDR3 sequence is 16 residues long. Written as DNA, the CDR3 is TGTGCCAGCAGCTTATCTGGCGGGGTTAACACCGGGGAGCTGTTTTTT. Translated: CASSLSGGVNTGELFF.

In its sample, this clonotype was seen a few times. This chain links TRBV6-4 with TRBJ2-2, with 8 bases identical to TRBD2. The CDR3 totals 14 residues. Germline trimming cut 3 bases from V and 3 bases from J; bases unmatched to any gene: 0. Germline CDR1 reads MRHNA; CDR2 reads SNTAGT. In DNA form, the CDR3 reads TGTGCCAGCAGTGAAGCGGGGGACACCGGGGAGCTGTTTTTT. This encodes CASSEAGDTGELFF.

This clonotype was counted many times. This chain joins TRBV5-1 and TRBJ1-1; D unresolved. V lost 4 bases and J 0 bases, leaving 10 bases between the germline ends. The CDR3 totals 14 residues. Germline values: CDR1 SGHRS, CDR2 YFSETQ. The CDR3 DNA is TGCGCCAGCAGCGTGGACGGCATGAACACTGAAGCTTTCTTT. Translation gives CASSVDGMNTEAFF. The variable domain in full, with the rest retrieved from reference TRBV5-1 and TRBJ1-1, is KAGVTQTPRYLIKTRGQQVTLSCSPISGHRSVSWYQQTPGQGLQFLFEYFSETQRNKGNFPGRFSGRQFSNSRSEMNVSTLELGDSALYLCASSVDGMNTEAFFGQGTRLTVV.

The rearrangement joins TRBV5-1 to TRBJ2-5, with D possibly TRBD2 on 6 matching bases. Germline V gives CDR1 SGHRS, CDR2 YFSETQ. V was pared by 0 bases and J by 4 bases, with 13 bases between. This CDR3 spans 15 amino acids. CDR3 loop: CASSLASVGVETQYF. The DNA of the CDR3 is TGCGCCAGCAGCTTGGCTAGCGTGGGGGTAGAGACCCAGTACTTC.

Only a few counts were recorded for this clonotype. The V call is TRBV5-1, the J call TRBJ2-3, with 8 bases lining up with TRBD1. Germline CDR1 and CDR2: SGHRS and YFSETQ. This CDR3 region has 16 residues. After removal of 5 bases from V and 4 bases from J, the junction contained 12 bases not matched to a gene. CDR3: CASSTERTGIADTQYF. In nucleotides, the CDR3 is TGCGCCAGCAGTACCGAGAGGACAGGGATCGCAGATACGCAGTATTTT.